The entry that follows covers one T cell receptor beta chain sequence. Its antigen is unidentified. CDR3 size: 13 residues. V shed 0 bases and J shed 5 bases, with 8 bases lying between them. Per germline, CDR1 SGHNT and CDR2 YENEEA. The data stem from a study of Tregs in tolerant kidney transplant recipients. Overall study results and limits: Activated donor B cell expansion appeared to reveal the most relevant donor-specific TCRbeta repertoire.

Method: immunoSEQ multiplex PCR; TCRdb's copy keeps in-frame clones and lacks some. Of tens of thousands of clones in the sample, around nine tenths were seen once. The clonotype was recovered from a human donor who received a combined kidney and bone marrow transplant. Material: CD4+ T cells from blood, obtained before the transplant. The gene calls are TRBV11-3 and TRBJ2-7, with unresolved D. The CDR3 spells CASSLESYHEQYF. The CDR3 region has the DNA TGTGCCAGCAGCTTAGAGTCGTATCACGAGCAGTACTTC. Combining the CDR3 with reference TRBV11-3 and TRBJ2-7 gives the whole variable domain EAGVVQSPRYKIIEKKQPVAFWCNPISGHNTLYWYLQNLGQGPELLIRYENEEAVDDSQLPKDRFSAERLKGVDSTLKIQPAELGDSAVYLCASSLESYHEQYFGPGTRLTVT.